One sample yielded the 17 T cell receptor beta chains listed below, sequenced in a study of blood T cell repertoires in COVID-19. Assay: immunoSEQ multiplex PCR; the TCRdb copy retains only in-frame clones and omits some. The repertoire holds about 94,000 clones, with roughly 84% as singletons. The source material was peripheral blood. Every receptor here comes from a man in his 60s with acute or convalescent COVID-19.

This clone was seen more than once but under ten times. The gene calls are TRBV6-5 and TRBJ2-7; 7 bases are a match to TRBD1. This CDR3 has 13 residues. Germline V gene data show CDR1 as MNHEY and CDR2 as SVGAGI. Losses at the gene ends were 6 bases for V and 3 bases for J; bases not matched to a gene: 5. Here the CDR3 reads CASRKGQFYEQYF. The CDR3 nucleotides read TGTGCCAGCAGGAAGGGACAGTTCTACGAGCAGTACTTC.

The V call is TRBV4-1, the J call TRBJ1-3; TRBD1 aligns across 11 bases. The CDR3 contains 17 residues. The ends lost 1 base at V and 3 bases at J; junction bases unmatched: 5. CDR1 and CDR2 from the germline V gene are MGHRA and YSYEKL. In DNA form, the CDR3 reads TGCGCCAGCAGCCAAGTTGGGACAGGGGGTGGTGGAAACACCATATATTTT. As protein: CASSQVGTGGGGNTIYF.

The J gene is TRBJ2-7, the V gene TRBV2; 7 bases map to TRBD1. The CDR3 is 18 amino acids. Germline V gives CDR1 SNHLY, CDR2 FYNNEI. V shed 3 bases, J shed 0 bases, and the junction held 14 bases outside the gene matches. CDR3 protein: CASSEKHPRQGPSYEQYF. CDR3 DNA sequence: TGTGCCAGCAGTGAGAAACATCCCCGACAGGGCCCCTCCTACGAGCAGTACTTC. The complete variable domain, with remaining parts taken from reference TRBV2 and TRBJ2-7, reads EPEVTQTPSHQVTQMGQEVILRCVPISNHLYFYWYRQILGQKVEFLVSFYNNEISEKSEIFDDQFSVERPDGSNFTLKIRSTKLEDSAMYFCASSEKHPRQGPSYEQYFGPGTRLTVT.

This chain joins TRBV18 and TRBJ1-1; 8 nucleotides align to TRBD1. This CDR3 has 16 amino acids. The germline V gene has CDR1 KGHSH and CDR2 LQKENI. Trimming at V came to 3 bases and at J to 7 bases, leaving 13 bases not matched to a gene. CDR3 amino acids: CASSPRDRSLSNEAFF. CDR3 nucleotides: TGTGCCAGCTCACCTCGGGACAGGAGTCTTTCAAATGAAGCTTTCTTT.

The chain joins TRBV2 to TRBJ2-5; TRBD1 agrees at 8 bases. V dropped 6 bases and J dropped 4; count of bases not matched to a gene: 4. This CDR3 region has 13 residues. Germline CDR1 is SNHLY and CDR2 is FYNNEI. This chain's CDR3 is CASSRQGRETQYF. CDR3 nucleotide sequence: TGTGCCAGCAGCCGACAGGGGCGAGAGACCCAGTACTTC.

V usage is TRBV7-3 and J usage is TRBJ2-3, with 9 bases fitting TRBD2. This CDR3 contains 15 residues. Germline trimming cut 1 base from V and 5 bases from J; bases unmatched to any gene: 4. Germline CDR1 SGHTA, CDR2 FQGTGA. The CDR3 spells CASSLSGGALDTQYF. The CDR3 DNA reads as TGTGCCAGCAGCTTAAGCGGGGGGGCCTTAGATACGCAGTATTTT.

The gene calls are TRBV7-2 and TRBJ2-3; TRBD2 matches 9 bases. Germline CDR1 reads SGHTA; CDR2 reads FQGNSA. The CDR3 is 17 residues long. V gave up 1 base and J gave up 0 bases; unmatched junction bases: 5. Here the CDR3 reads CASSLVPSGVSTDTQYF. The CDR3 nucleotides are TGTGCCAGCAGCTTAGTTCCTAGCGGGGTTAGCACAGATACGCAGTATTTT.

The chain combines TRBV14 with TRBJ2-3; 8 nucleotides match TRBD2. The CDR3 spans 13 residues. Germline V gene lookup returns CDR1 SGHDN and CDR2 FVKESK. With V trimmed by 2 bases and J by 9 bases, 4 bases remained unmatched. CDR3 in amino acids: CASSQTSSGTQYF. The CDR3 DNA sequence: TGTGCCAGCAGCCAAACTTCTAGCGGGACGCAGTATTTT.

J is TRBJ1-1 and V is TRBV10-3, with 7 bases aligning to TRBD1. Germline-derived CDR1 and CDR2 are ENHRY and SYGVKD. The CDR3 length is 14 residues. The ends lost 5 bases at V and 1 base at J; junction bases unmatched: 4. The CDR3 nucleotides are TGTGCCATCAGTCAAGGGGGCCCGAACACTGAAGCTTTCTTT. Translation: CAISQGGPNTEAFF.

The CDR3 coding sequence is TGTGCCAGCAGCGCCATAGAGTCCTACGAGCAGTACTTC. Encoded protein: CASSAIESYEQYF. The chain joins TRBV5-6 to TRBJ2-7; D uncertain. Trimming stripped 4 bases from V and 1 base from J, with 9 bases between. Germline CDR1 SGHDT, CDR2 YYEEEE. The CDR3 covers 13 residues.

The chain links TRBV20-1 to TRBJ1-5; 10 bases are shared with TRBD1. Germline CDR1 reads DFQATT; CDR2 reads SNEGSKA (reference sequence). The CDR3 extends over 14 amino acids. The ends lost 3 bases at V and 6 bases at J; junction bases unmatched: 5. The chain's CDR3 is CSASRGQGLQPQHF. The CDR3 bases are TGCAGTGCTAGTCGGGGACAGGGGCTTCAGCCCCAGCATTTT.

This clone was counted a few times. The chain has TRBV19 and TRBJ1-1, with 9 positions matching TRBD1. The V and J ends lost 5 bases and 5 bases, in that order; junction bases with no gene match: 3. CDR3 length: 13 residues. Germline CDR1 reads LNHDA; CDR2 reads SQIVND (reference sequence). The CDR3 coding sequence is TGTGCCAGTAGTGGGACAGGGAGGACTGAAGCTTTCTTT. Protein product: CASSGTGRTEAFF.

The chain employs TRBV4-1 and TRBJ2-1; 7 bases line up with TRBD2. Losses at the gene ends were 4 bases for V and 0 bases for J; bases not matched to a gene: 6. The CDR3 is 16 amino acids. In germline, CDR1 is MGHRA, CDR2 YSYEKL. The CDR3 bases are TGCGCCAGCAGCCTTGGAAGGACTAGCTCCTACAATGAGCAGTTCTTC. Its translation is CASSLGRTSSYNEQFF.

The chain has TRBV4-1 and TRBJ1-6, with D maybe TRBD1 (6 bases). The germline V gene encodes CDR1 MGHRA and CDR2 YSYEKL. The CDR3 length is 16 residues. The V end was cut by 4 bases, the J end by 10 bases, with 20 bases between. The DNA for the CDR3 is TGCGCCAGCAGCCGACAGTTCAGTGGCGGGGGCTCACCCCTCCACTTT. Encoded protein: CASSRQFSGGGSPLHF.

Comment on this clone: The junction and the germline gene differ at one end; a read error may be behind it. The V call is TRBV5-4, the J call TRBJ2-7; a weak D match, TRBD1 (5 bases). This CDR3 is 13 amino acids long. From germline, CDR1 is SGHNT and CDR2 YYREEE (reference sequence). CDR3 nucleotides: TGTGCCAGCAGCTTGGACAGGAACAACCACCAATTATTC. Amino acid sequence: CASSLDRNNHQLF. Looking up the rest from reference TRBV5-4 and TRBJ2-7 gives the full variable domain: ETGVTQSPTHLIKTRGQQVTLRCSSQSGHNTVSWYQQALGQGPQFIFQYYREEENGRGNFPPRFSGLQFPNYSSELNVNALELDDSALYLCASSLDRNNHQLFGPGTRLTVT.

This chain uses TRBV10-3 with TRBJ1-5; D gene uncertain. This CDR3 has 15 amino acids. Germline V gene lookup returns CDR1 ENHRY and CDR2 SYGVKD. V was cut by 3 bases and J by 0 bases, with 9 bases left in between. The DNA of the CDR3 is TGTGCCATCAGTGATAGAGCGGATAGCAATCAGCCCCAGCATTTT. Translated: CAISDRADSNQPQHF.

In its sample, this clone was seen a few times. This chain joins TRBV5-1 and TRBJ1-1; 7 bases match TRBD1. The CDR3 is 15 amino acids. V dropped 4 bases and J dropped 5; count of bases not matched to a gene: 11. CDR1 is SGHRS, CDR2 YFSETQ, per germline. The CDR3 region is CASSPGTLTGTEAFF. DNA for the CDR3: TGCGCCAGCAGCCCCGGGACGCTGACAGGGACTGAAGCTTTCTTT. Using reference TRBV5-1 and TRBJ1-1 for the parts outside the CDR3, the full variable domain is KAGVTQTPRYLIKTRGQQVTLSCSPISGHRSVSWYQQTPGQGLQFLFEYFSETQRNKGNFPGRFSGRQFSNSRSEMNVSTLELGDSALYLCASSPGTLTGTEAFFGQGTRLTVV.